The rows below give T cell receptor beta chains drawn from one sample of a study of blood T cell repertoires in COVID-19. Assay: immunoSEQ multiplex PCR; the TCRdb copy retains only in-frame clones and omits some. This table holds about 65,000 clones, about 94% found once. Sample: peripheral blood. The receptors derive from a man in his 70s with active COVID-19. CDR3s include the opening cysteine and the closing phenylalanine or tryptophan. The D gene is left open where the match is weak. Clone size is given for some rows only: seen once, a few or many times, or a class if the clone is expanded.

clone size: NA; D gene: NA; J gene: TRBJ1-3; V gene: TRBV5-4; CDR3 protein: CASSHFTDSGNTIYF; CDR3 DNA: TGTGCCAGCAGCCATTTTACTGACTCTGGAAACACCATATATTTT
clone size: NA; D gene: NA; J gene: TRBJ2-7; V gene: TRBV7-3; CDR3 protein: CASSLGARVDYEQYF; CDR3 DNA: TGTGCCAGCAGCTTAGGAGCCAGGGTAGACTACGAGCAGTACTTC
clone size: NA; D gene: NA; J gene: TRBJ1-5; V gene: TRBV19; CDR3 protein: CASSMGAGNQPQHF; CDR3 DNA: TGTGCCAGTAGTATGGGGGCGGGCAATCAGCCCCAGCATTTT
clone size: NA; D gene: NA; J gene: TRBJ2-5; V gene: TRBV20-1; CDR3 protein: CSAQYQETQYF; CDR3 DNA: TGCAGTGCTCAGTACCAAGAGACCCAGTACTTC
clone size: NA; D gene: NA; J gene: TRBJ1-4; V gene: TRBV4-1; CDR3 protein: CASSQESGGGTNEKLFF; CDR3 DNA: TGCGCCAGCAGCCAGGAAAGTGGCGGGGGCACTAATGAAAAACTGTTTTTT
clone size: NA; D gene: NA; J gene: TRBJ1-2; V gene: TRBV6-7; CDR3 protein: CASLGGGFPFFYGYTF; CDR3 DNA: TGTGCCAGCCTGGGGGGGGGCTTCCCTTTTTTCTATGGCTACACCTTC
clone size: NA; D gene: NA; J gene: TRBJ1-1; V gene: TRBV6-6; CDR3 protein: CASSYLGNSNTEAFF; CDR3 DNA: TGTGCCAGCAGTTACCTCGGGAACTCGAACACTGAAGCTTTCTTT
clone size: NA; D gene: NA; J gene: TRBJ2-1; V gene: TRBV5-4; CDR3 protein: CASSLSGGPAYNEQFF; CDR3 DNA: TGTGCCAGCAGCTTGTCGGGGGGCCCTGCCTACAATGAGCAGTTCTTC
clone size: NA; D gene: NA; J gene: TRBJ1-1; V gene: TRBV19; CDR3 protein: CASSREGNTEAFF; CDR3 DNA: TGTGCCAGTAGTAGGGAGGGGAACACTGAAGCTTTCTTT
clone size: NA; D gene: TRBD1; J gene: TRBJ1-5; V gene: TRBV15; CDR3 protein: CATSPGGTGSLYNQPQHF; CDR3 DNA: TGTGCCACCAGCCCCGGAGGGACAGGGTCGCTCTACAATCAGCCCCAGCATTTT
clone size: few; D gene: TRBD1; J gene: TRBJ2-3; V gene: TRBV19; CDR3 protein: CASSRFRNRGADTQYF; CDR3 DNA: TGTGCCAGTAGTAGGTTCCGGAACAGGGGGGCAGATACGCAGTATTTT